Reported below is one T cell receptor (beta chain). V was cut by 4 bases and J by 7 bases, with 17 bases left in between. The CDR3 spans 14 residues. Per the germline V gene, CDR1 is SGHKS and CDR2 is YYEKEE (reference sequence). This record belongs to a study of T cells in Graves' hyperthyroidism and ophthalmopathy. RNA transcripts provided the source from which TCR beta CDR3 regions were amplified. The HTBI primer set was used in a first-round RT-PCR of the TCR CDR3. MiXCR, run by TCRdb on the multiplex PCR reads, gives a single entry per CDR3 protein. This sample has 400,000 to 600,000 distinct CDR3 sequences, with 20% found just once.

The TCR comes from a man younger than 30 with Graves' hyperthyroidism. The rearrangement joins TRBV5-5 to TRBJ1-1; weak D call: TRBD1 (6 bases). The sequenced material came from blood. CDR3 amino acids: CASSPDRGRYEAFF. CDR3 DNA: TGTGCCAGCAGCCCGGACAGAGGGCGGTATGAAGCTTTCTTT.